This T cell receptor beta chain was sequenced for a study of T-cell memory formation after mild COVID-19. Via MiXCR, TCRdb re-called the 5' RACE reads, giving one row per CDR3 protein. The sample carries about 270,000 distinct CDR3 sequences, approximately 15% recorded once. This clonotype was recorded many times. Antigen specificity is unknown. Regarding the study as a whole: Balance between CD4 and CD8 was seen in clones contracting day 15 to 85, and a CD4+ lean was seen in later expanders.

Sequenced: PBMCs or a T cell subset sorted from them (not recorded which). The TCR sequence derives from an adult woman who had mild COVID-19 (a few samples of this study predate the infection). Cell type and time point are not known.

The DNA of the CDR3 is TGTGCCAGCAGTTTACTAGCGGGAGGATCAGATACGCAGTATTTT. Its translation: CASSLLAGGSDTQYF. The chain has TRBV12-3 or TRBV12-4 and TRBJ2-3; TRBD2 matches at 11 bases. The CDR3 runs 15 residues. The junction had 2 bases not matched to a gene; V was cut back by 2 bases and J by 4 bases.